The clone carrying this T cell receptor (beta chain) was observed many times. Antigen specificity is unknown. Genomic DNA acted as the template from which TCR beta VDJ combination and CDR3 sequence profiling were carried out. TCRdb recomputed calls from the reads with MiXCR, one row per CDR3 protein. The data hold 200,000 to 250,000 distinct CDR3 sequences, with around 49% observed a single time. The sample comes from a study of CD8+CD57+ T cells in acquired aplastic anemia. In the study overall: About 3 ug was the average amount of DNA from sorted CD4+ and CD8+ cells. Regarding the study as a whole: No significant patient-versus-control difference appeared in CD8+ Simpson's diversity. Overlap between patients and controls comprised twenty-nine CD8+ CDR3 sequences.

Selection for sequencing was limited to patients who had shown CD8+CD57+ cell expansion by flow cytometry. Blood samples were obtained from patients who had received no prior therapy. The germline gives CDR1 SGHDN, CDR2 FVKESK. Trimming shortened V by 0 bases and J by 8 bases, and 11 bases separated the two germline ends. The CDR3 consists of 13 residues. Material: sorted CD4+, CD8+, or CD8+CD57+ T cells (not recorded which) from PBMCs. This receptor was taken from a human donor with aplastic anemia. The chain combines TRBV14 with TRBJ2-7; D is unclear. The CDR3 reads CASSQDTAGKQYF. The CDR3 region has the DNA TGTGCCAGCAGCCAAGATACAGCTGGAAAGCAGTACTTC.